The present entry profiles one T cell receptor beta chain with its context. Its specificity is unknown. Other DNA sequences in the same sample also yield this CDR3. Treatment defined: oral pan-JAK inhibitor, 5-10 mg twice daily. CDR1 GTSNPN and CDR2 SVGIG come from the germline V gene (reference sequence). V was cut by 0 bases and J by 0 bases, with 2 bases left in between. CDR3 size: 12 residues. Once RNA had been extracted, it was reverse transcribed into cDNA to act as the sequencing template. Some clones are missing from TCRdb's copy, which holds only in-frame ones; the method was immunoSEQ multiplex PCR. The data show approximately 110,000 clones, about 59% seen once. These data originate in a study of CD8+ T cells in alopecia areata. As for the study in general: A 6-month off-drug phase came after tofacitinib, which had lasted 6 to 18 months.

Study results and limitations: Significant decreases in scalp clonality and expanded CD8+ clones followed tofacitinib treatment.

The chain combines TRBV30 with TRBJ1-1; D not resolved. The input for sequencing was CD8+ T cells sorted from blood, taken at week 24, from a patient treated with tofacitinib. The receptor's source is a human donor with alopecia areata. The CDR3 bases are TGTGCCTGGAGTGTCATGAACACTGAAGCTTTCTTT. Its translation: CAWSVMNTEAFF.